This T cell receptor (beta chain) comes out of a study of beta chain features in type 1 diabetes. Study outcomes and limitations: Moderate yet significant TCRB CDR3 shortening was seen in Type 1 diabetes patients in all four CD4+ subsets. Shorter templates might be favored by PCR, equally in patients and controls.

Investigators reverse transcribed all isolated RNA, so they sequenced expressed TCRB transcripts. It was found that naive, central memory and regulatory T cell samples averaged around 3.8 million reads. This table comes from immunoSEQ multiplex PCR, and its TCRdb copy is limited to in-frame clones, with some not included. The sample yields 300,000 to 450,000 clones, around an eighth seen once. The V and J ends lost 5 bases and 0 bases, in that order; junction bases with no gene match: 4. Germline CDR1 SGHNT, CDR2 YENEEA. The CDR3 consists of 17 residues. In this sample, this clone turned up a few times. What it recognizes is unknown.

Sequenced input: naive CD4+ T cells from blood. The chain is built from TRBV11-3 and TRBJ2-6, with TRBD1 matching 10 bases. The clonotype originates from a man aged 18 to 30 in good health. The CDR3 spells CASSPGQGSSGANVLTF. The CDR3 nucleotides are TGTGCCAGCAGCCCGGGACAGGGGTCCTCTGGGGCCAACGTCCTGACTTTC.